A single TCR beta chain is shown here with its context. CDR1 LGHDT and CDR2 YNNKEL come from the germline V gene (reference sequence). The CDR3 is made up of 14 amino acids. V was clipped by 2 bases and J by 0 bases, with 7 bases between them. The data are from a study of blood T cell repertoires in COVID-19. The data were produced by immunoSEQ multiplex PCR, yet TCRdb's version contains in-frame clones alone and is incomplete. Among about 290,000 clones, about 90% were seen once, and the ten largest hold around 10%. Sequenced sample: peripheral blood. The rearrangement uses TRBV3-1 (or the pseudogene TRBV3-2) and TRBJ1-1; D is perhaps TRBD1 (6 bases). The sequence was collected from a woman in her 30s with COVID-19, enrolled during active disease. CDR3 DNA: TGTGCCAGCAGCCAACAGGGGTTGAACACTGAAGCTTTCTTT. Encoded protein: CASSQQGLNTEAFF.